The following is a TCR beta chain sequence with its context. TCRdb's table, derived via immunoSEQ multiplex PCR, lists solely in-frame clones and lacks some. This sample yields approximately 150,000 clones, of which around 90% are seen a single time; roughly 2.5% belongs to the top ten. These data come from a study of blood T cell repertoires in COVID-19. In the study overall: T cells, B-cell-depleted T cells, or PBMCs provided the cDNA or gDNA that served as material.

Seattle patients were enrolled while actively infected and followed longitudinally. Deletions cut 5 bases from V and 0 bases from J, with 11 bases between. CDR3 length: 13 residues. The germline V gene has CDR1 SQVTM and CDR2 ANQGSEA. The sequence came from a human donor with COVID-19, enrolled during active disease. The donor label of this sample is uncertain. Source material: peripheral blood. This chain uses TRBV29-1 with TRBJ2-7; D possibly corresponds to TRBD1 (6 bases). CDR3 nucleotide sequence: TGCAGCGTTCTTCCGGACAGCTCCTACGAGCAGTACTTC. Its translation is CSVLPDSSYEQYF.